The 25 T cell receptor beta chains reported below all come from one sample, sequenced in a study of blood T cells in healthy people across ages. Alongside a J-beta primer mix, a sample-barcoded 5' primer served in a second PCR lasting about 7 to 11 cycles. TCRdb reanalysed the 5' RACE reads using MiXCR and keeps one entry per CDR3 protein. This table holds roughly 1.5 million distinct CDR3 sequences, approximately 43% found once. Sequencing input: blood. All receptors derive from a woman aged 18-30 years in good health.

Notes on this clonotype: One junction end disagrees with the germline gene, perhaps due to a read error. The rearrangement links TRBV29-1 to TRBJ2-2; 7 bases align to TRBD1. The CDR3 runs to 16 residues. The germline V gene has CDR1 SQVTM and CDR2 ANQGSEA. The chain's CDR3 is CSVGQGGKRNPGELFF. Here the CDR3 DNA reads TGCAGCGTTGGACAGGGCGGTAAGAGGAACCCCGGGGAGCTGTTTTTT.

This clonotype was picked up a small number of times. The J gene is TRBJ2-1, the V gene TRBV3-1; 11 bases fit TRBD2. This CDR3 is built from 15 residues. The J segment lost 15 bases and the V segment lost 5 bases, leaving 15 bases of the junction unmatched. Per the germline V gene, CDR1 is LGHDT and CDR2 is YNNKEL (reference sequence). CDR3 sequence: CASSEKIIAGGPPFF. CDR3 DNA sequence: TGTGCCAGCAGCGAAAAGATTATAGCGGGGGGGCCGCCGTTCTTC.

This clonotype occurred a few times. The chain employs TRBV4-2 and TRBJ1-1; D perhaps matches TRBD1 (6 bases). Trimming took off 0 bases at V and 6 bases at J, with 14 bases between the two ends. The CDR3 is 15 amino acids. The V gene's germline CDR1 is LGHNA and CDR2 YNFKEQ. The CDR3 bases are TGTGCCAGCAGCCAAGATTTAGGGACAACCTCTGAAGCTTTCTTT. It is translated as CASSQDLGTTSEAFF.

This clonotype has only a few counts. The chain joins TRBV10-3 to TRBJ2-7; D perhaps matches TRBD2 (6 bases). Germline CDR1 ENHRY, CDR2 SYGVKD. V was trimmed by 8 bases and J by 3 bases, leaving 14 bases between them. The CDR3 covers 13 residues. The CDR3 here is CAIGGKEGYEQYF. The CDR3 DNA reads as TGTGCCATCGGGGGGAAGGAGGGCTACGAGCAGTACTTC.

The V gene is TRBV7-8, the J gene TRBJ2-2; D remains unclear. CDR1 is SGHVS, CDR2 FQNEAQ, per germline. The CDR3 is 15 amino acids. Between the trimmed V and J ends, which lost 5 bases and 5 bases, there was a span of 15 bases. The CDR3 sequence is CASSLLGGPTGELFF. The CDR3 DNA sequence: TGTGCCAGCAGCCTCTTGGGCGGTCCAACCGGGGAGCTGTTTTTT.

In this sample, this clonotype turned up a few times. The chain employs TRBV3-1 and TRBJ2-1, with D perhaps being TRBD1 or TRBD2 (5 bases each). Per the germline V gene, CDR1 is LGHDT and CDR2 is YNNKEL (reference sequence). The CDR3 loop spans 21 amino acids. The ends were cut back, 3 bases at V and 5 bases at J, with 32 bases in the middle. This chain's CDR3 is CASSQSVLGERMAGDNNEQFF. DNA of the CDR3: TGTGCCAGCAGCCAGAGTGTCCTGGGGGAGCGAATGGCGGGCGATAACAATGAGCAGTTCTTC.

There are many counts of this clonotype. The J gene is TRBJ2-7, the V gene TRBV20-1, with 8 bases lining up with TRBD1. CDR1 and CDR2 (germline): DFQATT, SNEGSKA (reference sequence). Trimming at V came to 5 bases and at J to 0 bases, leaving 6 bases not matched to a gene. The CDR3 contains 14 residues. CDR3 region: CSAGNRGYSYEQYF. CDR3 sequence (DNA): TGCAGTGCTGGAAACAGGGGGTACTCCTACGAGCAGTACTTC.

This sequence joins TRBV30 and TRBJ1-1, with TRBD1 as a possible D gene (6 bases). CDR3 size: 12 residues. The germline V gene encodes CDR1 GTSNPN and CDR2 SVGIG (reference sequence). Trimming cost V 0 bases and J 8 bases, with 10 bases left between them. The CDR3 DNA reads TGTGCCTGGAGTGTAACGGGGACAGAAGCTTTCTTT. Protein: CAWSVTGTEAFF.

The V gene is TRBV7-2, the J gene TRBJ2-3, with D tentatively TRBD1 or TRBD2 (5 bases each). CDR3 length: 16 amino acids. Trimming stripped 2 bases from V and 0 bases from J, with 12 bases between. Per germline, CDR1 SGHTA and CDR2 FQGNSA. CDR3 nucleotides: TGTGCCAGCAGCTTAACCGGGACGGTGAGCACAGATACGCAGTATTTT. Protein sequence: CASSLTGTVSTDTQYF.

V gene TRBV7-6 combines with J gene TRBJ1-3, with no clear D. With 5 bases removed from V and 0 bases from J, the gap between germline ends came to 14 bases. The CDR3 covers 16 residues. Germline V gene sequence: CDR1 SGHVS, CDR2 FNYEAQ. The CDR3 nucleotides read TGTGCCAGCAGCCTAGAGGTCCGGTTCTCTGGAAACACCATATATTTT. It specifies CASSLEVRFSGNTIYF. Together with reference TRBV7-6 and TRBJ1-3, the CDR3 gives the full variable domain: GAGVSQSPRYKVTKRGQDVALRCDPISGHVSLYWYRQALGQGPEFLTYFNYEAQQDKSGLPNDRFSAERPEGSISTLTIQRTEQRDSAMYRCASSLEVRFSGNTIYFGEGSWLTVV.

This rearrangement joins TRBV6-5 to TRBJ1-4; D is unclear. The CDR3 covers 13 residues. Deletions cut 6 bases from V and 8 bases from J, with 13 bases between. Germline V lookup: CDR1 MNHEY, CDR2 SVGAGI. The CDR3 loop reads CASSLDGREKLFF. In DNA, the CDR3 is TGTGCCAGCAGCCTGGACGGAAGGGAAAAACTGTTTTTT.

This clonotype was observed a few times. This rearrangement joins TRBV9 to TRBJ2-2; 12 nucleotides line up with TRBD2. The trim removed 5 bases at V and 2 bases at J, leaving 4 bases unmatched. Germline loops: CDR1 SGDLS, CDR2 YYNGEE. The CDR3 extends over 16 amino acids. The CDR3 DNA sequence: TGTGCCAGCAGTCGACTAGCGGGGGTTAACACCGGGGAGCTGTTTTTT. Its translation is CASSRLAGVNTGELFF.

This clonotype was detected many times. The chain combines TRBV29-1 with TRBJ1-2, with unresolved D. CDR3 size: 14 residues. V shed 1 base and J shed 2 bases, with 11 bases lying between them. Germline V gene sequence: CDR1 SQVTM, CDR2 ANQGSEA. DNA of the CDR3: TGCAGCGTTGAAGCACCGACAAGGAACTATGGCTACACCTTC. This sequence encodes CSVEAPTRNYGYTF.

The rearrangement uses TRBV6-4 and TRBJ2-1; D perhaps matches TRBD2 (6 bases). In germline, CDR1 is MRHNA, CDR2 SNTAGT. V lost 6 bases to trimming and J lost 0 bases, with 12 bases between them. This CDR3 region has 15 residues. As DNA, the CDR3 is TGTGCCAGCAGGGAGGGAGCCGGCTCCTACAATGAGCAGTTCTTC. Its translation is CASREGAGSYNEQFF.

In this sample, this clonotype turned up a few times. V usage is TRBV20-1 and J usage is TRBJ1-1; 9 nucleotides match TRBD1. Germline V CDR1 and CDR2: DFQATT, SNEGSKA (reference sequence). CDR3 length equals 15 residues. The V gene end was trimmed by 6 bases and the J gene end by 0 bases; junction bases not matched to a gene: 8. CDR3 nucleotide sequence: TGCAGTGCACCGGGACAGGGCTCTATGAACACTGAAGCTTTCTTT. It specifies CSAPGQGSMNTEAFF.

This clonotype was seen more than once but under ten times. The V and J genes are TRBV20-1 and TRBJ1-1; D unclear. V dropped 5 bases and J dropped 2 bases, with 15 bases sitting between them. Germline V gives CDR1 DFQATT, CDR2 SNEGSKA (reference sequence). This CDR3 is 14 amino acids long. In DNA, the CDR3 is TGCAGTGCTTTGCGACGAGGAGTAAACACTGAAGCTTTCTTT. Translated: CSALRRGVNTEAFF.

The CDR3 DNA reads as TGTGCCATCCGTGCAGTTGGGGAGACCCAGTACTTC. It is translated as CAIRAVGETQYF. This rearrangement joins TRBV10-3 to TRBJ2-7; D is unclear. The DNA end favors TRBJ2-5, so the J call may be wrong. Germline lookup yields CDR1 ENHRY and CDR2 SYGVKD. The CDR3 loop spans 12 amino acids.

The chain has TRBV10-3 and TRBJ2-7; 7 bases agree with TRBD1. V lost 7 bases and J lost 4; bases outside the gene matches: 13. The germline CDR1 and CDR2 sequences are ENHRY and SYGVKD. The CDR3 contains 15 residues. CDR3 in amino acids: CAIKSPTTGLYEQYF. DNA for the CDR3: TGTGCCATCAAATCGCCAACGACAGGGTTATACGAGCAGTACTTC.

CDR3 in DNA: TGTGCCAGCAGACCGGGAAATTACTATGGCTACACCTTC. The encoded protein is CASRPGNYYGYTF. This chain connects TRBV12-3 or TRBV12-4 to TRBJ1-2; D is uncertain. V was clipped by 6 bases and J by 3 bases, with 11 bases between them. This CDR3 comprises 13 residues.

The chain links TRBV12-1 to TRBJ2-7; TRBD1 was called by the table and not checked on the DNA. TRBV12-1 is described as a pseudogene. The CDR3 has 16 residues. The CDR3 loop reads CASSNPGRQSPYEQYF. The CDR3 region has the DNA TGTGCCAGCAGCAACCCGGGACGCCAAAGCCCCTACGAGCAGTACTTC.

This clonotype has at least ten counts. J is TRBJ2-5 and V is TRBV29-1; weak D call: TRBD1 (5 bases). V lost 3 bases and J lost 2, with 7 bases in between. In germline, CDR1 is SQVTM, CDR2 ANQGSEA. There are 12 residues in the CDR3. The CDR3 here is CSVDDRQETQYF. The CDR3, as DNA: TGCAGCGTTGATGACAGACAAGAGACCCAGTACTTC. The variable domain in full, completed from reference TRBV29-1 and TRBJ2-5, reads SAVISQKPSRDICQRGTSLTIQCQVDSQVTMMFWYRQQPGQSLTLIATANQGSEATYESGFVIDKFPISRPNLTFSTLTVSNMSPEDSSIYLCSVDDRQETQYFGPGTRLLVL.

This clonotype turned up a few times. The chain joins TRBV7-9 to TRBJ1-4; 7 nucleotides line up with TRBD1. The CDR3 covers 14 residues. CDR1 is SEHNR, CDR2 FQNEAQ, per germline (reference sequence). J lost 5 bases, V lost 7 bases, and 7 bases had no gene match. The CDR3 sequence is CASTPGRGNEKLFF. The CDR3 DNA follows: TGTGCCAGCACCCCGGGCAGGGGGAATGAAAAACTGTTTTTT.

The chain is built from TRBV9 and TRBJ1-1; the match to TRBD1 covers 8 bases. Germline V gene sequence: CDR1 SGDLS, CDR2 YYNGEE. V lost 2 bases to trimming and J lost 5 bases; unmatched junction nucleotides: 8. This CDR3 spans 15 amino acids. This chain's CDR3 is CASSVGGTGITEAFF. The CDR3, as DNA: TGTGCCAGCAGCGTCGGCGGGACAGGTATTACTGAAGCTTTCTTT.

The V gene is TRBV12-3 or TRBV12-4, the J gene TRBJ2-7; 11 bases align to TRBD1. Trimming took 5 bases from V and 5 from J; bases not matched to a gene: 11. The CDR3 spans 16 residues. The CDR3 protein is CASSPPFGTGGNEQYF. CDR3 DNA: TGTGCCAGCAGTCCCCCCTTTGGGACAGGGGGAAACGAGCAGTACTTC.

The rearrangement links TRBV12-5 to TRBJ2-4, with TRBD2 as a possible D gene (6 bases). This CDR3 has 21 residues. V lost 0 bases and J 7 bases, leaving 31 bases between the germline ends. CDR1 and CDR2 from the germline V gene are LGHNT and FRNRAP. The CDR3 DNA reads TGTGCTAGTGGTTTGGTACTAGCCACTCGGAACCCCTCTGGGTGGGAGAACATTCAGTACTTC. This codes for CASGLVLATRNPSGWENIQYF.